The entry that follows covers one T cell receptor beta chain sequence. Antigen specificity is unknown. Here immunoSEQ multiplex PCR was the method, and the copy in TCRdb shows in-frame clones only, minus some. The sample has some 31,000 clones, almost 80% seen once; the top ten hold 3.4%. The sample originates from a study of neoadjuvant anti-PD-1 for oral cavity cancer. Time point here: after neoadjuvant nivolumab, at surgical resection. These newly diagnosed stage II-IVA oral cavity squamous cell carcinoma patients had no prior systemic or radiation treatment. PBMCs were not maintained or expanded in culture before analysis. This CDR3 has 16 amino acids. V shed 0 bases, J shed 3 bases, and the junction held 5 bases outside the gene matches. The germline CDR1 and CDR2 sequences are MNHNY and SVGAGI (reference sequence). Points from the study as a whole: Higher pretreatment blood Treg/Th17 ratios correlated with higher pretreatment blood and lower post-treatment tumor TCRbeta clonality.

V and J are TRBV6-6 and TRBJ2-3; 8 positions match TRBD1. This sequence was found in a person between 40 and 79 years old with oral cavity squamous cell carcinoma. Sequences were derived from PBMCs, sampled after nivolumab (anti-PD-1) treatment. In DNA, the CDR3 is TGTGCCAGCAGTTACTCACAGGGGGTAGGGACAGATACGCAGTATTTT. Its translation: CASSYSQGVGTDTQYF.